This entry features one TCR beta chain sequence. The CDR3 is 14 amino acids. Germline V CDR1 and CDR2: SGHNT, YYREEE (reference sequence). V shed 4 bases, J shed 3 bases, and the junction held 7 bases outside the gene matches. The repertoire was sequenced with immunoSEQ multiplex PCR; TCRdb's copy has only in-frame clones and lacks some. In the table there are about 100,000 clones, under 85% of which are singletons. The source of the sample is a study of PD-L1 blockade in urothelial cancer. Overall study: Most patients, about 85% of the roughly 29, were males with bladder-origin cancer. Individuals in the cohort had been given 0 to 3 earlier chemotherapy regimens.

The chain joins TRBV5-4 to TRBJ2-7, with TRBD1 matching 7 bases. This material consisted of PBMCs, taken around atezolizumab (anti-PD-L1) treatment. This TCR was sampled from a man in his forties or fifties with urothelial cancer. The CDR3 sequence: CASSHRGLYYEQYF. Here the CDR3 DNA reads TGTGCCAGCAGCCACAGGGGTTTGTACTACGAGCAGTACTTC.